This T cell receptor (beta chain) originates from a study of CD4 T cells in relation to SARS-CoV-2 and coronaviruses. Findings and caveats of the study: According to naive versus memory sequencing, detected responses are memory recall, not newly primed. No crossreactivity against non-spike viral proteins was tested here. Pre-pandemic and post-infection samples never came from the same donor.

Germline CDR1 and CDR2: SGHRS and YFSETQ. Germline trimming cut 3 bases from V and 4 bases from J; bases unmatched to any gene: 12. This CDR3 has 16 residues. For this clone: Its cognate antigen is unknown.

Assay: immunoSEQ multiplex PCR; the TCRdb copy retains only in-frame clones and omits some. This sample has around 69,000 clones; less than 95% occur once, and the top ten carry roughly 0.14%. The unexposed donors gave CD4+ T cells in about 2010-2019, prior to COVID-19. Naive and memory CD4+ T cells came from enriched cryopreserved PBMCs. The chain employs TRBV5-1 and TRBJ2-7; 8 bases match TRBD2. This TCR was sampled from a human donor in good health. Sequences were obtained from naive CD4+ T cells from PBMCs. Subset here: naive CD4+ T cells isolated by negative enrichment. Here the CDR3 DNA reads TGCGCCAGCAGCTCCGGGGGACTAGTTCCTGCTTACGAGCAGTACTTC. This sequence encodes CASSSGGLVPAYEQYF.